The sequence of this TCR beta chain was determined in a study of CD8+ T cells in alopecia areata. Noted treatment: oral pan-JAK inhibitor, 5-10 mg twice daily. Study observations and caveats: Expanded CD8+ clones among the top 100, and scalp clonality, were significantly decreased by tofacitinib. Patients displayed less clarity in TCR sharing than mice, a finding possibly related to HLA. Many expanded lesional clones persisted during tofacitinib (in both scalp and blood).

A note on this clone: Antigen: not known.

RNA was extracted and reverse transcribed into cDNA as the sequencing template. Assay: immunoSEQ multiplex PCR; the TCRdb copy retains only in-frame clones and omits some. The sample lists roughly 190,000 clones; roughly three fifths were seen once. V was clipped by 5 bases and J by 0 bases, with 10 bases between them. CDR1 and CDR2 from the germline V gene are SQVTM and ANQGSEA. CDR3 length: 13 amino acids. This receptor was taken from a human donor with alopecia areata. The chain employs TRBV29-1 and TRBJ1-1, with unresolved D. Sequenced here: CD4+ T cells sorted from blood, sampled at week 4, from a patient treated with tofacitinib. CDR3 in DNA: TGCAGCGTTCGGCCGGGGTTGAACACTGAAGCTTTCTTT. It yields the protein CSVRPGLNTEAFF.